The sequence of this TCR beta chain was determined in a study of cytomegalovirus exposure and HLA in healthy donors. Points from the study as a whole: TCR beta V- and J-gene trimming, according to a later analysis, was linked to a missense DCLRE1C variant. Most of the CMV-associated TCR beta chains (in a later analysis) appeared to be HLA-restricted.

Concerning this clone itself: The antigen is undetermined.

Unrecorded immune exposures were likely, despite nominal health at sampling. The study ran its PCR with 60 Vbeta and 13 Jbeta primers. Libraries were prepared by immunoSEQ multiplex PCR; TCRdb keeps only in-frame clonotypes and omits some of them. The table lists around 190,000 clones, less than 80% of them singletons. Germline V lookup: CDR1 SGHDT, CDR2 YYEEEE. The CDR3 consists of 16 residues. V usage is TRBV5-6 and J usage is TRBJ2-5; 10 bases agree with TRBD2. The J call may be faulty, since TRBJ2-7 better matches the DNA end. The source material was PBMCs. The clonotype comes from a woman aged 25 to 39 in good health and CMV-seropositive. CDR3 coding DNA: TGTGCCAGCAGCTTGGGAGCGGGAGGGAATAAAGACGAGCAGTACTTC. Translation: CASSLGAGGNKDEQYF.